The rows below give T cell receptor beta chains drawn from one sample of a study of identifying expanded T cells in peripheral blood. Assay used: immunoSEQ multiplex PCR; TCRdb lists only in-frame clones, some missing. The table has under 150,000 clones, 80% to 90% seen once. Sequencing was performed on blood. The receptor set was obtained from a person aged 18-69 years in good health. CDR3s include the opening cysteine and the closing phenylalanine or tryptophan. D genes are given only for firm matches. The size of a clone is reported for some rows only, either as once, few or many, or as a class for expanded clones.

d_call	clone_size	j_call	v_call	cdr3_aa	cdr3_nt
-	once	TRBJ1-4	TRBV29-1	CSVEEQPNEKLFF	TGCAGCGTTGAAGAACAGCCTAATGAAAAACTGTTTTTT
-	-	TRBJ1-2	TRBV4-1	CASSQDSGNYGYTF	TGCGCCAGCAGCCAAGATTCCGGTAACTATGGCTACACCTTC
-	-	TRBJ2-5	TRBV5-4	CASSPARGRNEEETQYF	TGTGCCAGCAGCCCCGCCCGCGGACGGAACGAAGAAGAGACCCAGTACTTC
TRBD1	-	TRBJ2-6	TRBV5-4	CASRMGTGAGANVLTF	TGTGCCAGCAGGATGGGGACAGGGGCTGGGGCCAACGTCCTGACTTTC
-	-	TRBJ2-1	TRBV18	CASSPGERRANEQFF	TGTGCCAGCTCCCCAGGGGAAAGAAGGGCCAATGAGCAGTTCTTC
TRBD1	-	TRBJ1-1	TRBV13	CASSLGQGAGFTEAFF	TGTGCCAGCAGCTTAGGGCAGGGGGCCGGGTTCACTGAAGCTTTCTTT
-	-	TRBJ2-1	TRBV14	CASSQDVRSEQFF	TGTGCCAGCAGCCAAGATGTGCGGTCTGAGCAGTTCTTC
-	-	TRBJ1-2	TRBV2	CASSERGAIYGYTF	TGTGCCAGCAGTGAAAGGGGAGCTATCTATGGCTACACCTTC
-	-	TRBJ2-5	TRBV30	CACLPGQGLKKETQYF	TGTGCCTGTCTCCCTGGACAAGGACTTAAAAAAGAGACCCAGTACTTC
TRBD1	once	TRBJ1-1	TRBV5-4	CASSLQGAGTEAFF	TGTGCCAGCAGCTTGCAGGGGGCCGGGACTGAAGCTTTCTTT
-	-	TRBJ1-1	TRBV11-2	CASSQGGGTEAFF	TGTGCCAGCAGCCAAGGGGGAGGCACTGAAGCTTTCTTT
TRBD1	-	TRBJ2-3	TRBV9	CASSVSGGRTDTQYF	TGTGCCAGCAGCGTGTCAGGGGGACGCACAGATACGCAGTATTTT
TRBD1	few	TRBJ2-1	TRBV5-6	CASSLQGTRLDEQFF	TGTGCCAGCAGCTTACAGGGGACGCGGCTCGATGAGCAGTTCTTC
-	-	TRBJ1-1	TRBV9	CASSPTGQAKAFF	TGTGCCAGCAGCCCAACAGGGCAGGCTAAAGCTTTCTTT
-	-	TRBJ2-1	TRBV21-1	CASRVGRAQDSYNEQFF	TGTGCCAGCAGGGTGGGCCGGGCCCAGGACTCCTACAATGAGCAGTTCTTC
-	few	TRBJ1-6	TRBV7-2	CASSAGPANSPLHF	TGTGCCAGCAGCGCGGGGCCGGCGAATTCACCCCTCCACTTT
-	-	TRBJ1-5	TRBV19	CASSIQTNSNQPQHF	TGTGCCAGTAGTATACAAACCAACAGCAATCAGCCCCAGCATTTT
TRBD1	-	TRBJ2-7	TRBV7-9	CASSPTGAVWFEQYF	TGTGCCAGCAGCCCTACAGGGGCAGTGTGGTTCGAGCAGTACTTC
TRBD2	-	TRBJ2-3	TRBV5-1	CASSSRPGGPTDTQYF	TGCGCCAGCAGCTCGAGACCGGGAGGGCCAACAGATACGCAGTATTTT
-	-	TRBJ1-1	TRBV11-2	CASSQGTGNEAFF	TGTGCCAGCAGCCAGGGGACGGGGAATGAAGCTTTCTTT
-	-	TRBJ2-1	TRBV14	CASSQDPGVYNEQFF	TGTGCCAGCAGCCAAGATCCGGGTGTGTACAATGAGCAGTTCTTC
TRBD1	-	TRBJ2-2	TRBV5-6	CASSFLGTATGELFF	TGTGCCAGCAGCTTCCTCGGGACAGCCACCGGGGAGCTGTTTTTT
TRBD2	-	TRBJ2-7	TRBV5-4	CASSLGQGLTYEQYF	TGTGCCAGCAGCTTGGGGCAGGGACTAACCTACGAGCAGTACTTC
TRBD2	-	TRBJ2-5	TRBV7-3	CASSSGLARDRETQYF	TGTGCCAGCAGCTCCGGACTAGCCCGGGACCGGGAGACCCAGTACTTC
TRBD1	-	TRBJ1-4	TRBV7-2	CASSLGQGGEKLFF	TGTGCCAGCAGCCTGGGACAGGGAGGTGAAAAACTGTTTTTT
-	-	TRBJ1-1	TRBV9	CASSVDLEVQAFF	TGTGCCAGCAGCGTAGATCTGGAGGTTCAAGCTTTCTTT
-	once	TRBJ2-1	TRBV7-2	CASSLMGTLYNEQFF	TGTGCCAGCAGCTTAATGGGGACCCTTTACAATGAGCAGTTCTTC